The 16 T cell receptor beta chains below were found in one sample sequenced in a study of beta chain features in type 1 diabetes. Their antigens are not known. The study's findings and limits: Among all four CD4+ subsets, Type 1 diabetes patients had TCRB CDR3s that were moderately but significantly shorter.

Expressed TCRB transcripts were sequenced after all isolated RNA was converted to cDNA. Data came from immunoSEQ multiplex PCR; TCRdb stores just in-frame clones and leaves some out. The sample lists some 350,000 clones, roughly 14% occurring once. Sequenced input: naive CD4+ T cells from blood. All receptors come from a woman between 18 and 29 years old with type 1 diabetes.

This clone occurred a few times. The chain couples TRBV28 to TRBJ2-1, with D possibly matching TRBD1 (6 bases). This CDR3 contains 12 residues. V lost 7 bases and J lost 6, with 10 bases in between. Germline CDR1 MDHEN, CDR2 SYDVKM. CDR3 DNA sequence: TGTGCCAGCATGGGGGCGATCAATGAGCAGTTCTTC. Translated: CASMGAINEQFF.

In this sample, this clone turned up a few times. This chain connects TRBV28 to TRBJ1-3; unclear D gene. The CDR3 totals 13 residues. Germline CDR1 reads MDHEN; CDR2 reads SYDVKM. V was cut by 1 base and J by 4 bases, with 5 bases left in between. CDR3 bases: TGTGCCAGCAGTTTATTCGGGGGAAACACCATATATTTT. It encodes CASSLFGGNTIYF.

This clone has a handful of counts. The chain uses TRBV5-1 and TRBJ2-1; tentatively, D is TRBD1 (5 bases). This CDR3 has 15 amino acids. Germline lookup yields CDR1 SGHRS and CDR2 YFSETQ. Between the trimmed V and J ends, which lost 0 bases and 8 bases, there was a span of 15 bases. In DNA, the CDR3 is TGCGCCAGCAGCTTGGCCGTCCAGGGTAGGGATGAGCAGTTCTTC. Its translation: CASSLAVQGRDEQFF.

This clone turned up a few times. The genes are TRBV4-3 and TRBJ1-2; tentative D call: TRBD1 (6 bases). Trimming removed 0 bases from V and 2 bases from J, with 10 bases in between. This CDR3 contains 15 residues. Germline CDR1 is LGHNA and CDR2 is YSLEER. In DNA form, the CDR3 reads TGCGCCAGCAGCCAAGAACAGGGTTGGAACTATGGCTACACCTTC. Amino acids: CASSQEQGWNYGYTF.

CDR3 protein: CASKSQGTVTDTQYF. The CDR3 DNA reads as TGTGCCAGCAAGTCGCAGGGTACCGTCACAGATACGCAGTATTTT. V and J are TRBV28 and TRBJ2-3; D is possibly TRBD1 (5 bases). Germline loops: CDR1 MDHEN, CDR2 SYDVKM. Trimming cost V 7 bases and J 2 bases, with 16 bases left between them. The CDR3 totals 15 residues.

This clone showed up just a few times. This chain links TRBV15 with TRBJ1-2; D is possibly TRBD1 (6 bases). The V end lost 7 bases, the J end lost 8 bases, and 20 bases lay between the germline ends. This CDR3 is built from 14 residues. Germline lookup yields CDR1 LNHNV and CDR2 YYDKDF (reference sequence). Here the CDR3 reads CATIQGRGTGGYTF. CDR3 coding DNA: TGTGCCACCATACAGGGAAGGGGTACTGGCGGCTACACCTTC.

The chain carries TRBV28 and TRBJ2-1; 10 bases map to TRBD2. Germline V lookup: CDR1 MDHEN, CDR2 SYDVKM. CDR3 length: 17 residues. The trim removed 5 bases at V and 3 bases at J, leaving 10 bases unmatched. CDR3 sequence (DNA): TGTGCCAGCAGTGGGGCTAGCGGGAGCCCCAACTACAATGAGCAGTTCTTC. Translated: CASSGASGSPNYNEQFF.

CDR3 nucleotide sequence: TGTGCCAGTAGGGGGAACCGGCCTCACGGGGACACTGAAGCTTTCTTT. Its translation is CASRGNRPHGDTEAFF. J is TRBJ1-1 and V is TRBV19; D is unclear. The V gene's germline CDR1 is LNHDA and CDR2 SQIVND (reference sequence). The CDR3 consists of 16 residues. The germline V and J ends were trimmed by 6 bases and 3 bases, with 20 bases remaining between them.

This chain connects TRBV28 to TRBJ1-2; 7 bases align to TRBD1. Germline-derived CDR1 and CDR2 are MDHEN and SYDVKM. Losses at the gene ends were 1 base for V and 3 bases for J; bases not matched to a gene: 2. The CDR3 contains 14 residues. This CDR3 is CASSLFDRDYGYTF. The CDR3 bases are TGTGCCAGCAGTTTATTCGACAGGGACTATGGCTACACCTTC.

This clone was observed a handful of times. The V gene is TRBV30, the J gene TRBJ1-5; 7 nucleotides match TRBD1. Germline CDR1 is GTSNPN and CDR2 is SVGIG (reference sequence). V was pared by 3 bases and J by 2 bases, with 13 bases of the junction left unmatched. The CDR3 has 17 residues. The CDR3 DNA follows: TGTGCCTGGAGCCCCGCCAACCTAGGACAGGGCAATCAGCCCCAGCATTTT. This translates into CAWSPANLGQGNQPQHF.

The rearrangement uses TRBV6-5 and TRBJ1-1, with 7 bases lining up with TRBD1. Germline V gene data show CDR1 as MNHEY and CDR2 as SVGAGI. The junction had 6 bases not matched to a gene; V was cut back by 7 bases and J by 1 base. The CDR3 has 14 residues. The CDR3 loop is CASIPGTENTEAFF. The CDR3 DNA follows: TGTGCCAGCATCCCGGGGACAGAGAACACTGAAGCTTTCTTT.

This CDR3 reads CASSLVQGRTEAFF. Written as DNA, the CDR3 is TGTGCCAGCAGCTTAGTACAGGGGAGGACTGAAGCTTTCTTT. The genes are TRBV13 and TRBJ1-1; 7 nucleotides align to TRBD1. The CDR3 covers 14 residues. From germline, CDR1 is PRHDT and CDR2 FYEKMQ (reference sequence). Trimming took 1 base from V and 5 from J; bases not matched to a gene: 4.

This sequence joins TRBV5-1 and TRBJ2-2, with TRBD2 identical over 11 bases. The CDR3 covers 18 residues. Germline loops: CDR1 SGHRS, CDR2 YFSETQ. Trimming at V came to 6 bases and at J to 4 bases, leaving 14 bases not matched to a gene. The CDR3 loop is CASKRGASGRQFTGELFF. In nucleotides, the CDR3 is TGCGCCAGCAAACGAGGGGCTAGCGGGAGGCAGTTCACCGGGGAGCTGTTTTTT.

This chain uses TRBV19 with TRBJ2-3; D unclear. Trimming cost V 5 bases and J 2 bases, with 14 bases left between them. There are 15 residues in the CDR3. The germline V gene has CDR1 LNHDA and CDR2 SQIVND (reference sequence). The CDR3 DNA is TGTGCCAGTAGTCCCGACAAGCCATACACAGATACGCAGTATTTT. Translation: CASSPDKPYTDTQYF.

The chain has TRBV14 and TRBJ2-5; D remains unclear. Germline-derived CDR1 and CDR2 are SGHDN and FVKESK. CDR3 length equals 13 residues. V was clipped by 5 bases and J by 5 bases, with 12 bases between them. CDR3 DNA: TGTGCCAGCAGCGCCCAGGTAAAGGAGACCCAGTACTTC. Protein sequence: CASSAQVKETQYF.

In this sample, this clone turned up a few times. For the CDR3, the DNA is TGTGCCAGCAGCTTAGACAGGGGGCTGGGGCCCCAGCATTTT. The encoded protein is CASSLDRGLGPQHF. The chain uses TRBV5-4 and TRBJ1-5; 10 bases are a match to TRBD1. The CDR3 has 14 residues. Per the germline V gene, CDR1 is SGHNT and CDR2 is YYREEE (reference sequence). V trimming: 2 bases; J trimming: 9 bases; junction bases outside the gene matches: 5.